Each of the 13 T cell receptor beta chains below was sequenced from the same sample in a study of regulatory T cells in long-lasting Graves disease. Time point denoted: persistent/refractory GD, antithyroid drugs over 5 years with positive TRAb. Researchers made the TCR library from RNA that was extracted from PBMCs. Building of the TCR beta libraries involved iRepertoire HTBI primers and Arm-PCR of CDR3 regions. TCRdb fed the multiplex PCR reads into MiXCR, producing one record per CDR3 protein. Of 700,000 or so distinct CDR3 sequences in the sample, 25% to 30% were seen once. Sequenced here: peripheral blood mononuclear cells (PBMCs), sampled when the disease was refractory, from a patient treated with antithyroid drugs. The receptors were sampled from a female donor with Graves disease.

This clonotype has just a few counts. V gene TRBV5-1 combines with J gene TRBJ1-2; tentatively, D is TRBD1 (5 bases). The germline V gene has CDR1 SGHRS and CDR2 YFSETQ. The CDR3 length is 13 residues. The germline V and J ends were trimmed by 0 bases and 4 bases, with 7 bases remaining between them. The CDR3 DNA is TGCGCCAGCAGCTTGGTACAGGCCTATGGCTACACCTTC. Translating gives CASSLVQAYGYTF.

This clonotype has ten or more counts. The genes are TRBV6-5 and TRBJ1-1; TRBD1 might be the D (5 bases). Trimming stripped 2 bases from V and 4 bases from J, with 11 bases between. Germline lookup yields CDR1 MNHEY and CDR2 SVGAGI. The CDR3 runs to 14 residues. The CDR3 loop reads CASSYSQGSTEAFF. In DNA form, the CDR3 reads TGTGCCAGCAGTTACAGTCAGGGTTCCACTGAAGCTTTCTTT.

V is TRBV20-1 and J is TRBJ2-3, with 13 bases that match TRBD2. The CDR3 sequence is 17 residues long. Germline lookup yields CDR1 DFQATT and CDR2 SNEGSKA (reference sequence). The V segment lost 3 bases and the J segment 0 bases; nucleotides outside the gene matches: 6. The CDR3 sequence: CSARGGTSGESTDTQYF. The CDR3 DNA reads TGCAGTGCTAGGGGTGGGACTAGCGGGGAAAGCACAGATACGCAGTATTTT.

The CDR3 DNA reads as TGTGCCAGCAGGAAAGAGACCATGTATAAGGAAAAACTGTTTTTT. It yields the protein CASRKETMYKEKLFF. The chain combines TRBV11-2 with TRBJ1-4; D not resolved. V was shortened by 6 bases and J by 8 bases, with 19 bases between the two germline ends. The CDR3 is 15 amino acids. From germline, CDR1 is SGHAT and CDR2 FQNNGV.

In its sample, this clonotype was seen many times. V and J are TRBV12-3 or TRBV12-4 and TRBJ2-7, with D maybe TRBD2 (5 bases). The CDR3 sequence is 15 residues long. Deletions cut 4 bases from V and 1 base from J, with 14 bases between. DNA for the CDR3: TGTGCCAGCAGTTACGGCCTAGCCGATTCCTACGAGCAGTACTTC. Encoded protein: CASSYGLADSYEQYF.

The chain employs TRBV6-1 and TRBJ1-5; TRBD1 might be the D (6 bases). CDR3 size: 14 residues. V lost 7 bases and J lost 5, with 15 bases in between. In germline, CDR1 is MNHNS, CDR2 SASEGT. The DNA for the CDR3 is TGTGCCAGCAACCCAGGGGCCCCCGATCAGCCCCAGCATTTT. This sequence encodes CASNPGAPDQPQHF.

In its sample, this clonotype was seen a few times. This sequence joins TRBV30 and TRBJ1-5; TRBD1 aligns across 9 bases. The V gene end was trimmed by 5 bases and the J gene end by 3 bases; junction bases not matched to a gene: 2. From germline, CDR1 is GTSNPN and CDR2 SVGIG (reference sequence). This CDR3 spans 13 amino acids. This CDR3 reads CAWGQGPNQPQHF. CDR3 nucleotides: TGTGCCTGGGGACAGGGGCCCAATCAGCCCCAGCATTTT.

The chain joins TRBV6-4 to TRBJ1-3; no clear D gene. Germline lookup yields CDR1 MRHNA and CDR2 SNTAGT. This CDR3 is 14 amino acids long. Trimming removed 0 bases from V and 4 bases from J, with 7 bases in between. CDR3 sequence: CASSDSYAGNTIYF. The DNA of the CDR3 is TGTGCCAGCAGTGACTCATATGCGGGAAACACCATATATTTT.

The V gene is TRBV5-1, the J gene TRBJ1-4; D may be TRBD1 (6 bases). There are 14 residues in the CDR3. V lost 2 bases to trimming and J lost 8 bases, with 13 bases between them. Per the germline V gene, CDR1 is SGHRS and CDR2 is YFSETQ. The CDR3 here is CASSFTGNSEKLFF. The CDR3 nucleotides read TGCGCCAGCAGCTTTACAGGGAATAGCGAAAAACTGTTTTTT.

The sample holds a few counts of this clonotype. The CDR3 DNA follows: TGTGCCTGGAGTGTACAAGTATGGGGGGCCGGGGCCAACGTCCTGACTTTC. Translation gives CAWSVQVWGAGANVLTF. This chain links TRBV30 with TRBJ2-6; D assignment may be TRBD1 or TRBD2 (6 bases each). Between the trimmed V and J ends, which lost 0 bases and 4 bases, there was a span of 16 bases. This CDR3 has 17 amino acids. Germline CDR1 and CDR2: GTSNPN and SVGIG (reference sequence).

This clonotype was recorded a few times. This chain links TRBV15 with TRBJ2-5; D is ambiguous. V lost 4 bases and J lost 5, with 11 bases in between. Germline lookup yields CDR1 LNHNV and CDR2 YYDKDF (reference sequence). CDR3 length: 13 amino acids. The CDR3 nucleotides read TGTGCCACCAGCAAGCGAAAGTATGAGACCCAGTACTTC. Translation gives CATSKRKYETQYF.

This clonotype was seen a single time. The gene calls are TRBV5-4 and TRBJ2-1, with D unclear. The germline gives CDR1 SGHNT, CDR2 YYREEE (reference sequence). The CDR3 extends over 19 amino acids. With 1 base removed from V and 0 bases from J, the gap between germline ends came to 20 bases. The CDR3 DNA sequence: TGTGCCAGCAGCTTGCTCTTTAACTCGGCGTCGAGCTCCTACAATGAGCAGTTCTTC. The encoded protein is CASSLLFNSASSSYNEQFF. The complete variable domain, with remaining parts taken from reference TRBV5-4 and TRBJ2-1, reads ETGVTQSPTHLIKTRGQQVTLRCSSQSGHNTVSWYQQALGQGPQFIFQYYREEENGRGNFPPRFSGLQFPNYSSELNVNALELDDSALYLCASSLLFNSASSSYNEQFFGPGTRLTVL.

This clonotype has only a few counts. The rearrangement uses TRBV20-1 and TRBJ1-1; 9 nucleotides agree with TRBD1. CDR3 length equals 13 residues. V was pared by 5 bases and J by 6 bases, with 7 bases of the junction left unmatched. Germline CDR1 is DFQATT and CDR2 is SNEGSKA (reference sequence). The CDR3 nucleotides are TGCAGTGCTGGGGACAGGGATTTCGCTGAAGCTTTCTTT. Residues: CSAGDRDFAEAFF.